This TCR beta chain was observed in a study of radiation and T cells in renal cell carcinoma. Time point defined: baseline pretreatment blood. Treatment: 15 Gy SBRT to primary tumor, nephrectomy 4 weeks later. This CDR3 contains 16 residues. V was clipped by 1 base and J by 3 bases; unmatched bases: 6. Germline V gene sequence: CDR1 LGHNA, CDR2 YSLEER. The table came from immunoSEQ multiplex PCR; TCRdb's copy has only in-frame clones and leaves some out. The sample holds 130,000 to 150,000 clones, around nine tenths seen once. This material consisted of blood, taken from a patient whose treatment included radiotherapy and nephrectomy. The TCR originated in a woman aged 45 to 65 with renal cell carcinoma. The gene calls are TRBV4-3 and TRBJ2-7; 10 nucleotides align to TRBD1. The CDR3 nucleotides are TGCGCCAGCAGCCAAGCCAGGACAGGGGGTTTCTACGAGCAGTACTTC. It translates to CASSQARTGGFYEQYF.